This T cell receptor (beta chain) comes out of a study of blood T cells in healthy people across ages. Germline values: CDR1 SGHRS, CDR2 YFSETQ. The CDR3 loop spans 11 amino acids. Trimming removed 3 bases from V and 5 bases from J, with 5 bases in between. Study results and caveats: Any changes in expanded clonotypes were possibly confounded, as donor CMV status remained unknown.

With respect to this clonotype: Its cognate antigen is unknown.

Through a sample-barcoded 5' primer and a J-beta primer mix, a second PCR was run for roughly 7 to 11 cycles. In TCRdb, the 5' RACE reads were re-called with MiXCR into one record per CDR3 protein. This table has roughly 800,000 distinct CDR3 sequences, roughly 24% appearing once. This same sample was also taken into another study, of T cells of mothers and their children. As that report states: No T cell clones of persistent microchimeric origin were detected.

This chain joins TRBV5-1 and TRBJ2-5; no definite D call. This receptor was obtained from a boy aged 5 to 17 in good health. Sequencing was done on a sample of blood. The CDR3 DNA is TGCGCCAGCAGCTGCCTCGAGACCCAGTACTTC. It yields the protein CASSCLETQYF.